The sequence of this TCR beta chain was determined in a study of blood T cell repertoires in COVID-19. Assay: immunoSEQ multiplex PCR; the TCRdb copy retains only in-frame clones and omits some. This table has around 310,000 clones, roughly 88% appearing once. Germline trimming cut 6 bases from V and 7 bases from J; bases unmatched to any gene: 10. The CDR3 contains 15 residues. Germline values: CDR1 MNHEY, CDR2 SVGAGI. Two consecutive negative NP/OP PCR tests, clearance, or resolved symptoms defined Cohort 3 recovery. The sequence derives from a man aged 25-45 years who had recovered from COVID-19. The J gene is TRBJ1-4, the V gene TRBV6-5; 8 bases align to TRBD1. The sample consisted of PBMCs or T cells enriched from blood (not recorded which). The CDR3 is CASSQPAGGREKLFF. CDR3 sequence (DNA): TGTGCCAGCAGCCAACCCGCAGGGGGCCGTGAAAAACTGTTTTTT.